The rows below give T cell receptor beta chains drawn from one sample of a study of regulatory T cells in long-lasting Graves disease. TCRdb reanalysed the multiplex PCR reads using MiXCR and keeps one entry per CDR3 protein. Here the sample spans 200,000 to 250,000 distinct CDR3 sequences, approximately 20% being singletons. Here the sequenced sample was peripheral blood mononuclear cells (PBMCs), taken at new diagnosis, from a patient treated with antithyroid drugs. The receptors originated from a female donor with Graves disease. The CDR3 runs from the conserved cysteine through the conserved F or W. D genes are given only for firm matches. Clone size is stated in some rows and not others, as once, few, many or a class when expanded.

J gene,CDR3 length,D gene,clone size,V gene,CDR3 protein,CDR3 DNA
TRBJ2-1,16,TRBD2,NA,TRBV24-1,CATSDFGLAGDNEQFF,TGTGCCACCAGTGATTTTGGGCTAGCGGGGGACAATGAGCAGTTCTTC
TRBJ1-5,12,NA,few,TRBV19,CASSKGNQPQHF,TGTGCCAGTAGTAAGGGCAATCAGCCCCAGCATTTT
TRBJ1-3,15,NA,few,TRBV7-9,CASSPGLGPGNTIYF,TGTGCCAGCAGCCCCGGGTTGGGTCCTGGAAACACCATATATTTT
TRBJ1-1,13,NA,NA,TRBV10-2,CASSARHDTEAFF,TGCGCCAGCAGTGCTAGGCACGACACTGAAGCTTTCTTT
TRBJ2-5,13,NA,many,TRBV28,CASKTWEWETQYF,TGTGCCAGCAAGACCTGGGAATGGGAGACCCAGTACTTC
TRBJ1-1,18,TRBD1,many,TRBV12-3/TRBV12-4,CASSPRQGREHRDTEAFF,TGTGCCAGCAGTCCACGACAGGGACGAGAGCACCGGGACACTGAAGCTTTCTTT
TRBJ1-3,15,NA,NA,TRBV6-1,CASSEVQYSGNTIYF,TGTGCCAGCAGTGAAGTTCAATACTCTGGAAACACCATATATTTT
TRBJ2-7,14,NA,few,TRBV19,CASSTGTVSYEQYF,TGTGCCAGTAGTACTGGGACGGTCTCCTACGAGCAGTACTTC
TRBJ2-1,15,TRBD2,many,TRBV19,CASSTLGSGIHEQFF,TGTGCCAGTAGTACCCTCGGTAGCGGGATACATGAGCAGTTCTTC
TRBJ2-1,12,TRBD1,many,TRBV7-3,CASSQDRGKQFF,TGTGCCAGCAGCCAAGACAGGGGCAAACAGTTCTTC
TRBJ1-5,14,TRBD1,many,TRBV5-1,CASSPGQGDQPQHF,TGTGCCAGCAGCCCGGGACAGGGTGATCAGCCCCAGCATTTT
TRBJ2-3,14,NA,few,TRBV11-2,CASSSPSRARSDYF,TGTGCCAGCAGCTCCCCGTCCAGGGCGCGGTCGGACTATTTT
TRBJ2-1,11,NA,many,TRBV30,CAWSPSHEQFF,TGTGCCTGGAGTCCGTCACACGAGCAGTTCTTC
TRBJ2-1,16,TRBD2,many,TRBV10-3,CAIQGLAGVGANEQFF,TGTGCCATCCAGGGACTAGCGGGTGTAGGGGCCAATGAGCAGTTCTTC
TRBJ1-1,13,NA,many,TRBV12-3/TRBV12-4,CASNTDPSSLAFF,TGTGCCAGCAACACCGACCCCTCGTCCCTAGCTTTCTTT
TRBJ1-2,15,NA,many,TRBV2,CASSEPGEANYGYTF,TGTGCCAGCAGTGAACCAGGAGAAGCTAACTATGGCTACACCTTC
TRBJ1-3,17,NA,few,TRBV6-5,CASSYSGGQGNGNTIYF,TGTGCCAGCAGTTACAGCGGGGGACAAGGGAATGGAAACACCATATATTTT
TRBJ2-7,15,TRBD2,many,TRBV4-1,CASSQTSGNGYEQYF,TGCGCCAGCAGCCAAACTAGCGGGAATGGCTACGAGCAGTACTTC
TRBJ2-1,15,TRBD2,NA,TRBV12-3/TRBV12-4,CASTKRAGGVETRYF,TGTGCCAGCACCAAGAGAGCGGGAGGCGTGGAGACCCGGTACTTC
TRBJ2-3,14,NA,many,TRBV5-1,CASRPRTSTDTQYF,TGCGCCAGCAGACCACGGACTAGCACAGATACGCAGTATTTT
TRBJ1-2,13,NA,once,TRBV12-3/TRBV12-4,CASSVQANYGYTF,TGTGCCAGCAGTGTACAGGCGAACTATGGCTACACCTTC
TRBJ1-2,13,NA,many,TRBV6-1,CASSASRNYGYTF,TGTGCCAGCAGTGCTTCTAGAAACTATGGCTACACCTTC
TRBJ2-5,14,TRBD1,NA,TRBV4-1,CASSQDGTAETQYF,TGCGCCAGCAGCCAAGACGGGACAGCCGAGACCCAGTACTTC
TRBJ2-7,15,NA,many,TRBV14,CASSQDSGSTYEQYF,TGTGCCAGCAGCCAAGATTCCGGGAGTACCTACGAGCAGTACTTC
TRBJ1-4,15,NA,many,TRBV2,CASSAAHATNEKLFF,TGTGCCAGCAGCGCCGCCCACGCAACTAATGAAAAACTGTTTTTT
TRBJ1-2,14,NA,NA,TRBV4-3,CASSQAGPNYGYTF,TGCGCCAGCAGCCAAGCTGGGCCCAACTATGGCTACACCTTC
TRBJ2-7,15,TRBD2,many,TRBV27,CASSLKRDLPYEQYF,TGTGCCAGCAGTTTAAAGCGGGATTTGCCCTACGAGCAGTACTTC
TRBJ1-2,14,TRBD1,NA,TRBV5-4,CASSPTGAGNSYTF,TGTGCCAGCAGCCCTACAGGGGCCGGGAATAGCTACACCTTC
TRBJ2-1,18,NA,NA,TRBV11-2,CASSPRSHTQSSYNEQFF,TGTGCCAGCAGCCCGCGGTCCCATACACAGAGCTCCTACAATGAGCAGTTCTTC
TRBJ1-2,15,NA,NA,TRBV27,CASGPNSRRNYGYTF,TGTGCCAGCGGACCCAATTCACGGAGAAACTATGGCTACACCTTC
TRBJ1-2,15,NA,NA,TRBV20-1,CSARDFQTVPYGYTF,TGCAGTGCTAGAGATTTCCAGACCGTCCCTTATGGCTACACCTTC
TRBJ2-2,16,TRBD2,many,TRBV9,CASSVGTSGFTGELFF,TGTGCCAGCAGCGTGGGGACTAGCGGGTTCACCGGGGAGCTGTTTTTT
TRBJ2-3,12,NA,many,TRBV2,CASGGGGYTQYF,TGTGCCAGCGGTGGGGGCGGCTATACGCAGTATTTT
TRBJ2-5,16,TRBD2,NA,TRBV20-1,CSASRPPPGGDETQYF,TGCAGTGCTAGTCGACCTCCGCCGGGAGGGGATGAGACCCAGTACTTC
TRBJ2-7,19,TRBD2,NA,TRBV9,CASRVEGTSGRADSYEQYF,TGTGCCAGCCGCGTAGAGGGGACTAGCGGGAGGGCCGACTCCTACGAGCAGTACTTC
TRBJ2-7,13,TRBD2,many,TRBV2,CASKRGSSYEQYF,TGTGCCAGCAAGCGCGGGAGCTCCTACGAGCAGTACTTC
TRBJ2-4,13,NA,many,TRBV7-2,CASSLSVQGIQYF,TGTGCCAGCAGCTTATCGGTGCAAGGCATTCAGTACTTC
TRBJ2-1,15,TRBD2,many,TRBV2,CASSLAGSSYNEQFF,TGTGCCAGCAGCCTAGCGGGGAGCTCCTACAATGAGCAGTTCTTC
TRBJ2-1,12,NA,many,TRBV27,CASTGPPNEQFF,TGTGCCAGCACCGGACCCCCCAATGAGCAGTTCTTC
TRBJ1-6,14,NA,NA,TRBV27,CASSEDRLDSPLHF,TGTGCCAGCAGCGAAGACAGGCTCGATTCACCCCTCCACTTT
TRBJ2-5,16,TRBD2,many,TRBV24-1,CATSDPGTSGRETQYF,TGTGCCACCAGTGATCCCGGGACTAGCGGCAGAGAGACCCAGTACTTC
TRBJ2-3,16,NA,many,TRBV6-2/TRBV6-3,CASSYPAAVSTVTQYF,TGTGCCAGCAGTTATCCCGCGGCGGTTAGCACAGTTACGCAGTATTTT
TRBJ2-7,18,TRBD2,many,TRBV9,CASSSSPRASGSSYEQYF,TGTGCCAGCAGCTCCAGCCCTAGGGCTAGCGGTAGCTCCTACGAGCAGTACTTC
TRBJ2-7,16,NA,many,TRBV19,CASSITVGVLAYEQYF,TGTGCCAGTAGTATAACCGTCGGGGTCTTAGCCTACGAGCAGTACTTC
TRBJ2-4,15,TRBD2,few,TRBV9,CASSPAGVIKNIQYF,TGTGCCAGCAGTCCAGCGGGAGTGATCAAAAACATTCAGTACTTC
TRBJ2-1,17,TRBD2,NA,TRBV9,CASSVEGTSGIYNEQFF,TGTGCCAGCAGCGTAGAGGGGACTAGCGGGATCTACAATGAGCAGTTCTTC
TRBJ2-3,15,TRBD2,many,TRBV2,CASKPRASGSQEQYF,TGTGCCAGCAAGCCCCGGGCTAGCGGGAGTCAAGAGCAGTATTTT
TRBJ2-4,11,NA,many,TRBV2,CASNLPGPQYF,TGTGCCAGCAACCTACCGGGACCCCAGTACTTC
TRBJ1-1,14,NA,many,TRBV15,CATSRDPLNTEAFF,TGTGCCACCAGCAGAGATCCCCTGAACACTGAAGCTTTCTTT
TRBJ2-1,17,TRBD2,few,TRBV10-1,CASSGTSGRAMGNEQFF,TGCGCCAGCAGTGGAACTAGCGGGAGGGCAATGGGCAATGAGCAGTTCTTC
TRBJ1-5,13,NA,many,TRBV30,CAWSGGWNQPQHF,TGTGCCTGGAGCGGAGGTTGGAATCAGCCCCAGCATTTT
TRBJ1-1,15,NA,NA,TRBV12-5,CASGLVGGRDTEAFF,TGTGCTAGTGGTTTGGTCGGGGGCCGCGACACTGAAGCTTTCTTT
TRBJ2-7,16,TRBD1,NA,TRBV11-2,CASSLALTGEFYEQYF,TGTGCCAGCAGCTTAGCCCTCACAGGGGAATTCTACGAGCAGTACTTC
TRBJ2-5,14,NA,NA,TRBV9,CASSFRDEQETQYF,TGTGCCAGCAGCTTCCGGGACGAACAAGAGACCCAGTACTTC
TRBJ2-7,18,TRBD2,many,TRBV20-1,CSARRSHSPGLASYEQYF,TGCAGTGCTCGCCGCTCCCACTCCCCGGGACTAGCTTCCTACGAGCAGTACTTC
TRBJ1-1,11,NA,many,TRBV30,CAWTLGVEAFF,TGTGCCTGGACCCTAGGTGTAGAAGCTTTCTTT
TRBJ2-3,13,NA,many,TRBV27,CASSHDSLDTQYF,TGTGCCAGCAGTCACGACAGTCTAGATACGCAGTATTTT